The 7 T cell receptor beta chains listed next were all sequenced from one sample in a study of blood T cell repertoires in COVID-19. The table came from immunoSEQ multiplex PCR; TCRdb's copy has only in-frame clones and leaves some out. The sample has approximately 250,000 clones, more than 70% seen once. Sequenced material: PBMCs or T cells enriched from blood (not recorded which). Receptors originate from a woman aged 40-49 years with acute COVID-19.

This chain joins TRBV29-1 and TRBJ2-3, with D tentatively TRBD1 (5 bases). From germline, CDR1 is SQVTM and CDR2 ANQGSEA. The CDR3 length is 14 residues. Trimming pared 3 bases from V and 5 bases from J, leaving 15 bases between. The CDR3 is CSVDLGPSGDTQYF. CDR3 bases: TGCAGCGTTGATTTGGGGCCCTCGGGAGATACGCAGTATTTT.

The V call is TRBV6-1, the J call TRBJ2-5, with 12 bases matching TRBD2. The germline CDR1 and CDR2 sequences are MNHNS and SASEGT. The CDR3 sequence is 17 residues long. Unmatched junction bases numbered 3, after V lost 0 bases and J lost 1 base. The chain's CDR3 is CASSEARLAGAQETQYF. The DNA of the CDR3 is TGTGCCAGCAGTGAAGCCCGACTAGCGGGGGCCCAAGAGACCCAGTACTTC.

This clone was seen only once. The CDR3 DNA is TGTGCCAGCAGCTTACTAGCGGGAGGGCAAGGGTCCTACAATGAGCAGTTCTTC. It translates to CASSLLAGGQGSYNEQFF. The V call is TRBV11-2, the J call TRBJ2-1; 12 bases match TRBD2. From germline, CDR1 is SGHAT and CDR2 FQNNGV. Unmatched junction bases numbered 6, after V lost 2 bases and J lost 1 base. This CDR3 is 18 amino acids long. The variable domain in full, completed from reference TRBV11-2 and TRBJ2-1, reads EAGVAQSPRYKIIEKRQSVAFWCNPISGHATLYWYQQILGQGPKLLIQFQNNGVVDDSQLPKDRFSAERLKGVDSTLKIQPAKLEDSAVYLCASSLLAGGQGSYNEQFFGPGTRLTVL.

This rearrangement joins TRBV3-1 (or the pseudogene TRBV3-2) to TRBJ2-2, with D unresolved. There are 13 residues in the CDR3. Germline V gene data show CDR1 as LGHDT and CDR2 as YNNKEL (reference sequence). V lost 3 bases and J lost 5, with 7 bases in between. CDR3 in DNA: TGTGCCAGCAGCCACCTCGGGACCGGGGAGCTGTTTTTT. Encoded protein: CASSHLGTGELFF.

The chain is built from TRBV10-3 and TRBJ2-7; 7 nucleotides line up with TRBD2. J lost 0 bases, V lost 6 bases, and 8 bases had no gene match. Germline assignment: CDR1 ENHRY and CDR2 SYGVKD. The CDR3 is 15 residues long. The CDR3, as DNA: TGTGCCATCAGCGCCGCGTCTAGCGGCTCCTACGAGCAGTACTTC. It codes for CAISAASSGSYEQYF.

This chain connects TRBV18 to TRBJ1-1; TRBD1 matches 7 bases. Germline V lookup: CDR1 KGHSH, CDR2 LQKENI. The CDR3 extends over 15 amino acids. The V gene end was trimmed by 8 bases and the J gene end by 0 bases; junction bases not matched to a gene: 9. CDR3: CASADQGGLNTEAFF. CDR3 DNA sequence: TGTGCCAGCGCAGATCAGGGGGGACTGAACACTGAAGCTTTCTTT.

This chain links TRBV19 with TRBJ2-5; TRBD2 agrees at 7 bases. The germline gives CDR1 LNHDA, CDR2 SQIVND (reference sequence). With V trimmed by 7 bases and J by 2 bases, 10 bases remained unmatched. The CDR3 consists of 15 residues. Here the CDR3 reads CASTETSTLQETQYF. Written as DNA, the CDR3 is TGTGCCAGTACCGAGACTAGCACCCTACAAGAGACCCAGTACTTC.